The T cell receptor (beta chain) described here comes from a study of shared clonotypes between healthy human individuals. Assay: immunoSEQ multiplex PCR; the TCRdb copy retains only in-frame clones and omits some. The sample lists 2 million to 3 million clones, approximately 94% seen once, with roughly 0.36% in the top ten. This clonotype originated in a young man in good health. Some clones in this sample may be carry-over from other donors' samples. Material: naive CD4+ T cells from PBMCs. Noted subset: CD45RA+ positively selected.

CDR3 amino acids: CASSDLPSLGRPQHF. CDR3 coding DNA: TGTGCCAGCAGCGACCTACCATCTTTAGGTAGGCCCCAGCATTTT. The rearrangement links TRBV7-2 to TRBJ1-5; no clear D. Trimming removed 5 bases at V and 9 bases at J, with 20 bases between. Per germline, CDR1 SGHTA and CDR2 FQGNSA. The CDR3 totals 15 residues.